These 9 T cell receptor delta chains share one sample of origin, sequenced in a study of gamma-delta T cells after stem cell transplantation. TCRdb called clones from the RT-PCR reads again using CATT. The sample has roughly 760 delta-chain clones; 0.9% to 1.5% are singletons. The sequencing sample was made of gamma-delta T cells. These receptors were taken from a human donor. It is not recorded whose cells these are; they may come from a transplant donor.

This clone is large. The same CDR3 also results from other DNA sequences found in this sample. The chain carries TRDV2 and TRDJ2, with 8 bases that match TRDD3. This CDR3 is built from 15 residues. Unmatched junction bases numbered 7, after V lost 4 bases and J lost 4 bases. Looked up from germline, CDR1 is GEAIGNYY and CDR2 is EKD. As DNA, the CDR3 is TGTGCCTGTGATACACTCGGGGATACGACAGCACAACTCTTCTTT. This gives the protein CACDTLGDTTAQLFF.

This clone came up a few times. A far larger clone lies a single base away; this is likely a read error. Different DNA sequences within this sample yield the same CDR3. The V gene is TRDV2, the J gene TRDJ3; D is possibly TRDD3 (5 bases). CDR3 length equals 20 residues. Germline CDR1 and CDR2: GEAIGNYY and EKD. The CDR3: CACDTGGFLPNSWDTRQMFF. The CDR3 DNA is TGTGCCTGTGACACCGGGGGGTTTCTCCCGAACTCCTGGGACACCCGGCAGATGTTTTTC.

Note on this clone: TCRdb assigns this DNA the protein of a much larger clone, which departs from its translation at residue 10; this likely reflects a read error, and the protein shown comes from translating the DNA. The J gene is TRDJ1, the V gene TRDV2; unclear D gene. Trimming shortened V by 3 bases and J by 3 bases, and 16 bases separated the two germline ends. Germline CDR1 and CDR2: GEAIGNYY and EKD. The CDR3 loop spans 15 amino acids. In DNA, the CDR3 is TGTGCCTGTGACCAGTTGAACCGCAACGCCGATAAACTCATCTTT. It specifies CACDQLNRNADKLIF.

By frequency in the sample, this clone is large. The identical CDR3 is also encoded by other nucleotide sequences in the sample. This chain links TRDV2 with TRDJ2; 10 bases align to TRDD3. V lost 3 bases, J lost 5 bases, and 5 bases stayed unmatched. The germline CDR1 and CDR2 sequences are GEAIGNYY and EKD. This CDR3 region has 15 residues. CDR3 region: CACDGVLGDTAQLFF. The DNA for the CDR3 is TGTGCCTGTGACGGCGTACTGGGGGATACAGCACAACTCTTCTTT.

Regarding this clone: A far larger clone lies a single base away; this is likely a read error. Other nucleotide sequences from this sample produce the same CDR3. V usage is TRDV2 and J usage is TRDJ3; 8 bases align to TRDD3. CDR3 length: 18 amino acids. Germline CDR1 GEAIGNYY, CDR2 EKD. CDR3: CACDTGWGNSWDTRQMFF. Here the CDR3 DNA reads TGTGCCTGTGACACCGGCTGGGGGAACTCCTGGGACACCCGCCAGATGTTTTTC.

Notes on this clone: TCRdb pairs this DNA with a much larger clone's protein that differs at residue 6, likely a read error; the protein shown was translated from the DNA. The CDR3 coding sequence is TGTGCCTGTGACCCTATACTGGGGGATACGCGAAACACCGATAAACTCATCTTT. The encoded protein is CACDPILGDTRNTDKLIF. This chain connects TRDV2 to TRDJ1, with 13 bases matching TRDD3. CDR1 GEAIGNYY and CDR2 EKD come from the germline V gene. Losses at the gene ends were 3 bases for V and 0 bases for J; bases not matched to a gene: 9. The CDR3 consists of 18 residues.

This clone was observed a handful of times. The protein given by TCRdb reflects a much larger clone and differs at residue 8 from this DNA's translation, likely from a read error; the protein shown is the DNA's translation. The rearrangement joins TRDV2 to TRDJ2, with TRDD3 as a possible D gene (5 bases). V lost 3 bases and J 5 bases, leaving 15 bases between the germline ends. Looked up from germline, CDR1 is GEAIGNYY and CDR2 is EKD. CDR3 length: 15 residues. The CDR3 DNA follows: TGTGCCTGTGACGGCGTACTGGAGGATACAGCACAACTCTTCTTT. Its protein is CACDGVLEDTAQLFF.

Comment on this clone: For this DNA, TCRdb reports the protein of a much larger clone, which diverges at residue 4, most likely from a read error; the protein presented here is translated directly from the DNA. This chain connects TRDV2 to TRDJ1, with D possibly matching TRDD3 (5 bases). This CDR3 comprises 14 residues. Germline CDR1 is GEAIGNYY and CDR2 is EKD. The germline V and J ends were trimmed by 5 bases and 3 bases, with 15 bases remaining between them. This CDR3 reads CACGLIPVPDKLIF. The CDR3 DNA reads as TGTGCCTGTGGCCTGATACCAGTACCCGATAAACTCATCTTT.

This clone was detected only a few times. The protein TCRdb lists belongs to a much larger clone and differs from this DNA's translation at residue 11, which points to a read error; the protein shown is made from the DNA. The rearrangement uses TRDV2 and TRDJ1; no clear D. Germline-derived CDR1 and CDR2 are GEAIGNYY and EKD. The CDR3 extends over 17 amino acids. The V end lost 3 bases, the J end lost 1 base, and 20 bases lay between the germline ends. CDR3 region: CACDGLGVPGSTDKLIF. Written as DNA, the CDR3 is TGTGCCTGTGACGGCCTCGGGGTTCCCGGAAGCACCGATAAACTCATCTTT.